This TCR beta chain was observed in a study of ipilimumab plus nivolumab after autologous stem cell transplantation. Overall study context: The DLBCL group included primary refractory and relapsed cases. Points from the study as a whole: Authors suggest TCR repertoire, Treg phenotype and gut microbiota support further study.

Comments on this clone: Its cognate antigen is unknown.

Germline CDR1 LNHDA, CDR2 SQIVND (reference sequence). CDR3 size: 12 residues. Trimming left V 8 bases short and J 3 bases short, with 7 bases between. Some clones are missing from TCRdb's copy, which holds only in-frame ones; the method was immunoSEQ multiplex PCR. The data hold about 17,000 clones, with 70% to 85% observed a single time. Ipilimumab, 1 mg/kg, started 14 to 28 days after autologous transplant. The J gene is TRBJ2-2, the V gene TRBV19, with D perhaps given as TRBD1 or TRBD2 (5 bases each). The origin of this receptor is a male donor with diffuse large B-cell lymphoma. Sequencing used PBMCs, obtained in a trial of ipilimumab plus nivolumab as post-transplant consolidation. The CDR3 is CASGTDTGELFF. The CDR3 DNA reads TGTGCCAGTGGGACGGACACCGGGGAGCTGTTTTTT.